This TCR beta chain was captured in a study of early T cells in non-severe SARS-CoV-2 infection. Study details: Chains were unpaired, as sequencing was done on bulk RNA from unsorted whole blood.

As part of library construction, unique molecular identifiers were attached to individual cDNA molecules. Each CDR3 protein is one row after TCRdb ran MiXCR on the 5' RACE reads. The sample consists of about 27,000 distinct CDR3 sequences, 5% to 6.5% of them appearing once. Study-wide results and limits: The study's VDJdb matching favored anti-spike CD8 responses and missed private and CD4 specificities.

About this clonotype: Its antigen is currently unknown.

This CDR3 comprises 13 residues. The germline V gene encodes CDR1 KGHSH and CDR2 LQKENI. V was clipped by 2 bases and J by 6 bases, with 10 bases between them. The rearrangement uses TRBV18 and TRBJ1-2; D remains unclear. What was sequenced was whole blood. The sequence was collected from an adult who was a healthcare worker with PCR-confirmed SARS-CoV-2 infection or an uninfected control (not recorded which). CDR3 sequence reads: CASSPSTEHGYTF. The CDR3 nucleotides are TGTGCCAGCTCACCATCGACGGAGCATGGCTACACCTTC.